The present T cell receptor (beta chain) was sequenced within a study of CXCR3-negative and CXCR3-positive naive CD8 T cells. The CDR3 sequence is 13 residues long. Germline V gene lookup returns CDR1 SGDLS and CDR2 YYNGEE. The authors made the TRB cDNA libraries by 5' RACE using UMI labels. TCRdb reprocessed the 5' RACE reads and reports one entry per CDR3 protein, with no DNA. The repertoire table contains some 54,000 distinct CDR3 sequences. Note on this clonotype: Antigen: not known.

Study-wide results and limits: In both naive subsets diversity was comparably high, whereas memory CD8+ cells showed much lower diversity. In CXCR3-positive naive cells, the TRB CDR3s were more hydrophobic than in CXCR3-negative naive cells.

This TCR was sampled from a human donor in good health. Some clones in this sample may be carry-over from other donors' samples. What was sequenced was naive CXCR3+ CD8+ T cells from blood. Subset given: CD45RO-CCR7+CD27+CD95- naive CD8+ T cells expressing CXCR3 (TNR3+). This chain links TRBV9 with TRBJ2-7. The CDR3 here is CASSGGSSYEQYF.